Below are 27 T cell receptor beta chains sequenced from a single sample in a study of T cells in Graves' hyperthyroidism and ophthalmopathy. From RNA transcripts, TCR beta CDR3 regions were amplified. A set of HTBI primers served as the primers for a first-round RT-PCR of the TCR CDR3. TCRdb independently ran MiXCR on the multiplex PCR reads; one entry per CDR3 protein. The sample lists more than 350,000 distinct CDR3 sequences, roughly 15% occurring once. The sequenced sample was blood. These receptors originate from an older woman with Graves' ophthalmopathy.

This clonotype was seen repeatedly, ten times or more. CDR3 bases: TGTGCCAGCTCACCTTTGGGACAGGGGGCAGACTACACCTTC. Protein: CASSPLGQGADYTF. The chain is built from TRBV18 and TRBJ1-2; 12 bases map to TRBD1. The trim removed 3 bases at V and 10 bases at J, leaving 6 bases unmatched. Germline V lookup: CDR1 KGHSH, CDR2 LQKENI. CDR3 length: 14 residues. The complete variable domain, with remaining parts taken from reference TRBV18 and TRBJ1-2, reads NAGVMQNPRHLVRRRGQEARLRCSPMKGHSHVYWYRQLPEEGLKFMVYLQKENIIDESGMPKERFSAEFPKEGPSILRIQQVVRGDSAAYFCASSPLGQGADYTFGSGTRLTVV.

The chain carries TRBV7-8 and TRBJ2-2, with TRBD2 matching over 7 bases. CDR1 is SGHVS and CDR2 is FQNEAQ in the germline V gene. V lost 4 bases to trimming and J lost 0 bases; unmatched junction nucleotides: 5. This CDR3 region has 16 residues. The CDR3 DNA sequence: TGTGCCAGCAGCTCAGACGGGACTACGAACACCGGGGAGCTGTTTTTT. Encoded protein: CASSSDGTTNTGELFF.

This clonotype was observed many times. The chain has TRBV5-1 and TRBJ2-1, with TRBD2 matching 9 bases. Germline assignment: CDR1 SGHRS and CDR2 YFSETQ. The CDR3 contains 16 residues. J gave up 7 bases and V 0 bases, and 8 bases lay outside the gene matches. The CDR3 DNA reads TGCGCCAGCAGCTTGGTTGTTAGCGGGAGTTCAAATGAGCAGTTCTTC. It encodes CASSLVVSGSSNEQFF.

Many counts were recorded for this clonotype. This chain joins TRBV11-2 and TRBJ1-2, with 9 bases aligning to TRBD1. Germline V gene sequence: CDR1 SGHAT, CDR2 FQNNGV. After removal of 0 bases from V and 4 bases from J, the junction contained 9 bases not matched to a gene. This CDR3 spans 17 amino acids. CDR3 sequence: CASSLEGTGTGIYGYTF. The CDR3 DNA reads TGTGCCAGCAGCTTAGAGGGAACCGGGACAGGGATCTATGGCTACACCTTC.

The chain couples TRBV27 to TRBJ2-7, with D maybe TRBD2 (5 bases). Germline lookup yields CDR1 MNHEY and CDR2 SMNVEV (reference sequence). CDR3 length: 15 amino acids. Trimming shortened V by 5 bases and J by 2 bases, and 16 bases separated the two germline ends. DNA for the CDR3: TGTGCCAGCAGTCCCCATCGTGAGGGAACCTACGAGCAGTACTTC. Protein product: CASSPHREGTYEQYF.

This clonotype was seen repeatedly, ten times or more. The rearrangement uses TRBV12-3 or TRBV12-4 and TRBJ1-1; D is uncertain. Between the trimmed V and J ends, which lost 2 bases and 6 bases, there was a span of 7 bases. CDR3 length equals 12 residues. The CDR3 region has the DNA TGTGCCAGCAGTTTATGGACGGCTGAAGCTTTCTTT. Its protein product is CASSLWTAEAFF.

CDR3 sequence: CASSGQSREQFF. The CDR3 region has the DNA TGCGCCAGCAGCGGGCAGAGTAGGGAGCAGTTCTTC. The chain couples TRBV5-1 to TRBJ2-1, with D unresolved. The CDR3 runs to 12 residues. The V and J ends lost 4 bases and 10 bases respectively, with 12 bases between them. Looked up from germline, CDR1 is SGHRS and CDR2 is YFSETQ.

This clonotype was seen ten or more times. The chain employs TRBV7-3 and TRBJ2-2, with 8 bases lining up with TRBD2. Germline-derived CDR1 and CDR2 are SGHTA and FQGTGA. V lost 8 bases and J lost 6; bases outside the gene matches: 2. The CDR3 totals 12 residues. DNA for the CDR3: TGTGCCAGCGGACTAGCTGCCGGGGAGCTGTTTTTT. This gives the protein CASGLAAGELFF.

This clonotype came up many times. V is TRBV28 and J is TRBJ2-1; D is tentatively TRBD1 or TRBD2 (8 bases each). Germline V gene data show CDR1 as MDHEN and CDR2 as SYDVKM. The CDR3 covers 20 residues. V was cut by 5 bases and J by 7 bases, with 33 bases left in between. The CDR3 region has the DNA TGTGCCAGCAGTGAAATTGGATGGCAGGGGGCAAGCGGGAGTTTTAATGAGCAGTTCTTC. This sequence encodes CASSEIGWQGASGSFNEQFF.

Note on this clonotype: Sequence at one end of the junction differs from germline and may be a read error. The chain is built from TRBV7-3 and TRBJ2-7, with D perhaps matching TRBD2 (6 bases). The CDR3 runs 15 residues. From germline, CDR1 is SGHTA and CDR2 FQGTGA. CDR3 amino acids: CTSSVQGGESYEQYF. The CDR3 DNA reads TGTACCAGCAGCGTCCAGGGAGGAGAGTCCTACGAGCAGTACTTC.

The rearrangement links TRBV27 to TRBJ2-7, with TRBD2 matching 7 bases. Unmatched junction bases numbered 10, after V lost 3 bases and J lost 5 bases. The CDR3 loop spans 15 amino acids. From germline, CDR1 is MNHEY and CDR2 SMNVEV (reference sequence). DNA for the CDR3: TGTGCCAGCAGTTTCGGTCCGTTGGGGGGGAACGAGCAGTACTTC. Protein: CASSFGPLGGNEQYF.

This clonotype occurred a few times. The chain employs TRBV12-3 or TRBV12-4 and TRBJ1-4; maybe TRBD1 (6 bases). Trimming removed 6 bases at V and 10 bases at J, with 15 bases between. CDR3 length equals 13 residues. The CDR3 DNA sequence: TGTGCCAGCAGATCCACAGGGATCGGAAAACTGTTTTTT. It is translated as CASRSTGIGKLFF.

This clonotype has only a few counts. This chain joins TRBV19 and TRBJ2-3, with a weak D call TRBD1 (5 bases). Trimming took 1 base from V and 4 from J, leaving 12 bases between them. CDR1 and CDR2 from the germline V gene are LNHDA and SQIVND (reference sequence). This CDR3 has 15 residues. CDR3 in amino acids: CASSIGGPTSDTQYF. CDR3 nucleotide sequence: TGTGCCAGTAGTATAGGGGGCCCCACCTCAGATACGCAGTATTTT.

The chain carries TRBV4-3 and TRBJ1-1; D gene ambiguous. Germline V gene sequence: CDR1 LGHNA, CDR2 YSLEER. The CDR3 loop spans 17 amino acids. Trimming took 2 bases from V and 2 from J, leaving 18 bases between them. The CDR3 is CASSQPDPGPGNTEAFF. The DNA for the CDR3 is TGCGCCAGCAGCCAACCAGATCCCGGACCGGGAAACACTGAAGCTTTCTTT.

The rearrangement links TRBV4-1 to TRBJ1-4; TRBD1 aligns across 8 bases. This CDR3 contains 18 residues. J was trimmed by 2 bases and V by 1 base; bases with no gene match: 9. CDR1 and CDR2 (germline): MGHRA, YSYEKL. The CDR3 region has the DNA TGCGCCAGCAGCCAAGGGACAGGGCGAAGGAGGACTAATGAAAAACTGTTTTTT. Its protein is CASSQGTGRRRTNEKLFF.

The table lists this clonotype with a few counts. This chain joins TRBV5-1 and TRBJ2-2, with 12 bases matching TRBD2. CDR1 is SGHRS, CDR2 YFSETQ, per germline. Trimming took 0 bases from V and 6 from J; bases not matched to a gene: 6. The CDR3 contains 17 residues. The CDR3 DNA is TGCGCCAGCAGCTTGGATACGACTAGCGGGAGAGCCGGGGAGCTGTTTTTT. It specifies CASSLDTTSGRAGELFF.

DNA for the CDR3: TGTGCCACAGAGGGACAGCCGCAAGAGACCCAGTACTTC. It yields the protein CATEGQPQETQYF. The genes are TRBV28 and TRBJ2-5; 7 bases align to TRBD1. Germline lookup yields CDR1 MDHEN and CDR2 SYDVKM. Trimming took 10 bases from V and 2 from J; bases not matched to a gene: 7. This CDR3 region has 13 residues. Full variable domain (remainder filled in from reference TRBV28 and TRBJ2-5): DVKVTQSSRYLVKRTGEKVFLECVQDMDHENMFWYRQDPGLGLRLIYFSYDVKMKEKGDIPEGYSVSREKKERFSLILESASTNQTSMYLCATEGQPQETQYFGPGTRLLVL.

The chain recombines TRBV19 with TRBJ1-6, with 7 bases fitting TRBD1. The CDR3 loop spans 14 amino acids. The junction had 7 bases not matched to a gene; V was cut back by 6 bases and J by 8 bases. Per germline, CDR1 LNHDA and CDR2 SQIVND (reference sequence). This CDR3 reads CASRKGTEDSPLHF. CDR3 DNA: TGTGCCAGTAGAAAAGGGACAGAAGATTCACCCCTCCACTTT.

This clonotype was recorded a few times. V usage is TRBV6-5 and J usage is TRBJ1-6, with D maybe TRBD1 (5 bases). The V and J ends lost 0 bases and 7 bases respectively, with 13 bases between them. The CDR3 covers 16 residues. Germline CDR1 reads MNHEY; CDR2 reads SVGAGI. Written as DNA, the CDR3 is TGTGCCAGCAGTTACTCGATAGAGGGACTCAATTCACCCCTCCACTTT. Translating gives CASSYSIEGLNSPLHF.

V is TRBV2 and J is TRBJ2-5; 9 bases line up with TRBD2. The CDR3 totals 16 residues. The ends lost 2 bases at V and 5 bases at J; junction bases unmatched: 9. CDR1 and CDR2 from the germline V gene are SNHLY and FYNNEI. CDR3 loop: CASSENLAGGSETQYF. For the CDR3, the DNA is TGTGCCAGCAGTGAAAATCTTGCGGGAGGGTCCGAGACCCAGTACTTC.

This clonotype showed up many times. The rearrangement links TRBV28 to TRBJ2-7, with D tentatively TRBD1 (6 bases). Trimming pared 1 base from V and 1 base from J, leaving 8 bases between. The CDR3 contains 14 residues. CDR1 is MDHEN and CDR2 is SYDVKM in the germline V gene. The CDR3 protein is CASSLFDRSYEQYF. In DNA form, the CDR3 reads TGTGCCAGCAGTTTATTTGACAGGTCCTACGAGCAGTACTTC.

V usage is TRBV5-1 and J usage is TRBJ2-3; 12 nucleotides align to TRBD2. This CDR3 spans 17 amino acids. With V trimmed by 1 base and J by 5 bases, 8 bases remained unmatched. CDR1 and CDR2 from the germline V gene are SGHRS and YFSETQ. The CDR3 is CASSLSPLAGGGDTQYF. The CDR3 coding sequence is TGCGCCAGCAGCTTGTCTCCTCTAGCGGGAGGGGGAGATACGCAGTATTTT.

This clonotype was counted only a few times. The CDR3 DNA is TGTGCCAGCTCACCACCCTCCAGGGAGGGGACCCAGTACTTC. As protein: CASSPPSREGTQYF. The chain combines TRBV18 with TRBJ2-5; 7 nucleotides line up with TRBD2. CDR3 length: 14 amino acids. Germline loops: CDR1 KGHSH, CDR2 LQKENI. The V segment lost 0 bases and the J segment 7 bases; nucleotides outside the gene matches: 5. Variable domain in full (rest from reference TRBV18 and TRBJ2-5): NAGVMQNPRHLVRRRGQEARLRCSPMKGHSHVYWYRQLPEEGLKFMVYLQKENIIDESGMPKERFSAEFPKEGPSILRIQQVVRGDSAAYFCASSPPSREGTQYFGPGTRLLVL.

J is TRBJ2-2 and V is TRBV28; 9 bases line up with TRBD2. The V segment lost 2 bases and the J segment 9 bases; nucleotides outside the gene matches: 13. The germline V gene encodes CDR1 MDHEN and CDR2 SYDVKM. CDR3 size: 17 residues. CDR3 loop: CASSLLAGTPNRRELFF. As DNA, the CDR3 is TGTGCCAGCAGTTTACTAGCGGGGACGCCTAATCGGAGGGAGCTGTTTTTT. Looking up the rest from reference TRBV28 and TRBJ2-2 gives the full variable domain: DVKVTQSSRYLVKRTGEKVFLECVQDMDHENMFWYRQDPGLGLRLIYFSYDVKMKEKGDIPEGYSVSREKKERFSLILESASTNQTSMYLCASSLLAGTPNRRELFFGEGSRLTVL.

Ten or more counts support this clonotype. This chain links TRBV3-1 with TRBJ1-1, with D perhaps TRBD1 (5 bases). Trimming cost V 0 bases and J 4 bases, with 15 bases left between them. Germline lookup yields CDR1 LGHDT and CDR2 YNNKEL (reference sequence). CDR3 length: 16 amino acids. CDR3 in amino acids: CASSQEMGRYGTEAFF. CDR3 in DNA: TGTGCCAGCAGCCAAGAAATGGGGCGGTACGGCACTGAAGCTTTCTTT.

This clonotype was recorded at least ten times. V and J are TRBV7-8 and TRBJ2-1; TRBD2 matches 7 bases. Per germline, CDR1 SGHVS and CDR2 FQNEAQ. The CDR3 has 16 residues. The J segment lost 0 bases and the V segment lost 2 bases, leaving 4 bases of the junction unmatched. The CDR3 protein is CASSLPGGSSYNEQFF. DNA for the CDR3: TGTGCCAGCAGCTTACCCGGGGGGAGCTCCTACAATGAGCAGTTCTTC.

This chain connects TRBV20-1 to TRBJ2-1, with a tentative D call TRBD2 (6 bases). V lost 4 bases and J lost 7, with 11 bases in between. Germline CDR1 and CDR2: DFQATT and SNEGSKA (reference sequence). The CDR3 covers 12 residues. CDR3: CSATATSNEQFF. In DNA, the CDR3 is TGCAGTGCTACCGCGACTAGTAATGAGCAGTTCTTC.